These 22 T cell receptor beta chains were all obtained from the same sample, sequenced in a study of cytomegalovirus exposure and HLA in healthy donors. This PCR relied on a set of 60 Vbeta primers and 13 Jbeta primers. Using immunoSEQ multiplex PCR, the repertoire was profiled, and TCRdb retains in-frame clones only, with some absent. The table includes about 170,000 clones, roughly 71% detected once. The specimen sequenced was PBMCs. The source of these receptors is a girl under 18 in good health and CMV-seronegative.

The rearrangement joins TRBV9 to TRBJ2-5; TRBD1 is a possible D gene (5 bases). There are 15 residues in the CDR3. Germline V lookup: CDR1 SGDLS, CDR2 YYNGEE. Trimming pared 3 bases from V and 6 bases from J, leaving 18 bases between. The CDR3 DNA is TGTGCCAGCAGCGGCCCCTTACGGCCAGGGCAGACCCAGTACTTC. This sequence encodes CASSGPLRPGQTQYF. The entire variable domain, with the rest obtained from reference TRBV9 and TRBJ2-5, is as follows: DSGVTQTPKHLITATGQRVTLRCSPRSGDLSVYWYQQSLDQGLQFLIQYYNGEERAKGNILERFSAQQFPDLHSELNLSSLELGDSALYFCASSGPLRPGQTQYFGPGTRLLVL.

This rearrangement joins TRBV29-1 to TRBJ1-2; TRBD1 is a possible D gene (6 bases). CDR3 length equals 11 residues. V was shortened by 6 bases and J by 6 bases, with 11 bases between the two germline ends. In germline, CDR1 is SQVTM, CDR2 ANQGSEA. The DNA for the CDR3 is TGCAGCGTCAATGCAGGGGATGGCTACACCTTC. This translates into CSVNAGDGYTF.

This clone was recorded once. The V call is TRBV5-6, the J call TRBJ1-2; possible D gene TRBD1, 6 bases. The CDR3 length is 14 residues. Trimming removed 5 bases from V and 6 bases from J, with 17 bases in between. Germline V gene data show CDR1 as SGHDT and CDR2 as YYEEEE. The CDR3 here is CASRFKFKGDGYTF. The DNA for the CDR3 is TGTGCCAGCAGGTTCAAATTCAAGGGGGATGGCTACACCTTC.

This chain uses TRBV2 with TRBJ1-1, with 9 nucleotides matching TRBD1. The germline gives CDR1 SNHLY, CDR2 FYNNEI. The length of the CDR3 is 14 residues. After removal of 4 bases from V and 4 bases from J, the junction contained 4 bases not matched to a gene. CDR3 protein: CASSARQGGTEAFF. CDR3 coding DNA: TGTGCCAGCAGTGCAAGACAGGGGGGCACTGAAGCTTTCTTT. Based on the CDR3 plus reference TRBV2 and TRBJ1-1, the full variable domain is EPEVTQTPSHQVTQMGQEVILRCVPISNHLYFYWYRQILGQKVEFLVSFYNNEISEKSEIFDDQFSVERPDGSNFTLKIRSTKLEDSAMYFCASSARQGGTEAFFGQGTRLTVV.

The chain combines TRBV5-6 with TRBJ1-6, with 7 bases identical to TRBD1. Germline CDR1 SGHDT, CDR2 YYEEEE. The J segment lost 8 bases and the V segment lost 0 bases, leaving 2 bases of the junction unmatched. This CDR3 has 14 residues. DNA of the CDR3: TGTGCCAGCAGCTTGGGAGGGGGCCATTCACCCCTCCACTTT. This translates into CASSLGGGHSPLHF.

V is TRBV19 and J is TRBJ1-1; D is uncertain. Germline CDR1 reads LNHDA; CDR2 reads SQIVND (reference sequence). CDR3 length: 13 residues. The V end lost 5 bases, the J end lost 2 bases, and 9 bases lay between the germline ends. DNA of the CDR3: TGTGCCAGTAGTCCCTCTGTCAACACTGAAGCTTTCTTT. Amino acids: CASSPSVNTEAFF.

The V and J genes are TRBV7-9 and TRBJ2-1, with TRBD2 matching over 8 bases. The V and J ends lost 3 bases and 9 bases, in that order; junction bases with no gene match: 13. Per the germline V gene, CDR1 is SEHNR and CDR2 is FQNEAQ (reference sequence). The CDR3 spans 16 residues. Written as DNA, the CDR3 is TGTGCCAGCAGCTTTGGGACTAGAGACGGCCTACGTGAGCAGTTCTTC. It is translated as CASSFGTRDGLREQFF. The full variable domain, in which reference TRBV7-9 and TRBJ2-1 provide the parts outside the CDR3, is DTGVSQNPRHKITKRGQNVTFRCDPISEHNRLYWYRQTLGQGPEFLTYFQNEAQLEKSRLLSDRFSAERPKGSFSTLEIQRTEQGDSAMYLCASSFGTRDGLREQFFGPGTRLTVL.

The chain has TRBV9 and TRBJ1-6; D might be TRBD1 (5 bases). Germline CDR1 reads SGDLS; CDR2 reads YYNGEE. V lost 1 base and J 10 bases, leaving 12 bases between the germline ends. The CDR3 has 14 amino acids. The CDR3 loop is CASSVQGNRSPLHF. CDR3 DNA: TGTGCCAGCAGCGTACAGGGTAATCGATCACCCCTCCACTTT.

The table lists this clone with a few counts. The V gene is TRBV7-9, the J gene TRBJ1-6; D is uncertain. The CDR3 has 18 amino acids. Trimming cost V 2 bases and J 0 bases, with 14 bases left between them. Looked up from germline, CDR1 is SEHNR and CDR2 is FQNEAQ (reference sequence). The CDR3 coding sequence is TGTGCCAGCAGCTTATTTCGTGAGGGAGCCTCCTATAATTCACCCCTCCACTTT. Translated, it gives CASSLFREGASYNSPLHF.

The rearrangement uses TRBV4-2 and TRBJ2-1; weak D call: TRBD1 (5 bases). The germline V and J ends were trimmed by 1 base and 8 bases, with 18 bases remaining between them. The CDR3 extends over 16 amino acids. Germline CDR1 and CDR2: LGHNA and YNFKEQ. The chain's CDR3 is CASSQVGTTALHEQFF. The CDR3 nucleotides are TGTGCCAGCAGCCAAGTCGGTACGACAGCCCTCCATGAGCAGTTCTTC.

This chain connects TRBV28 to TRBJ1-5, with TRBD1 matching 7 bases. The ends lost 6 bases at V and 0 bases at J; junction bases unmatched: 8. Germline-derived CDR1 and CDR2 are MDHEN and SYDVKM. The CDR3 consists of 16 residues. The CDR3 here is CASRTGTAFSNQPQHF. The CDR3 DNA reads TGTGCCAGCAGGACCGGGACAGCCTTTAGCAATCAGCCCCAGCATTTT.

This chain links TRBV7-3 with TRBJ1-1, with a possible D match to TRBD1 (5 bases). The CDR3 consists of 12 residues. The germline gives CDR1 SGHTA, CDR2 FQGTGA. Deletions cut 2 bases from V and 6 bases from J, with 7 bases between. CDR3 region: CASSLGRAEAFF. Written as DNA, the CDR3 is TGTGCCAGCAGCTTAGGCAGGGCTGAAGCTTTCTTT.

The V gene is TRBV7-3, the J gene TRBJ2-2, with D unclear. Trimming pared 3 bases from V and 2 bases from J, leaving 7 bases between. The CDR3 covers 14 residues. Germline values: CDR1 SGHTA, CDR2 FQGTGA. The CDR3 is CASSFGSNTGELFF. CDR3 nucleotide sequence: TGTGCCAGCAGCTTCGGTAGCAACACCGGGGAGCTGTTTTTT.

CDR3 sequence: CASSEVAGDGNTIYF. The CDR3, as DNA: TGTGCCAGCAGTGAAGTGGCGGGAGATGGAAACACCATATATTTT. V usage is TRBV6-1 and J usage is TRBJ1-3; D is unclear. Deletions cut 1 base from V and 3 bases from J, with 10 bases between. Germline V lookup: CDR1 MNHNS, CDR2 SASEGT. This CDR3 comprises 15 residues.

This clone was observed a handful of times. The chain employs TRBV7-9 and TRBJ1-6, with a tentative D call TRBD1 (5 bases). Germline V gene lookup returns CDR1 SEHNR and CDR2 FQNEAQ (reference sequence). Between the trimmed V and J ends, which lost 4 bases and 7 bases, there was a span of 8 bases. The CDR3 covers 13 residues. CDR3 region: CASSSTDNSPLHF. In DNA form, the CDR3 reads TGTGCCAGCAGCTCGACAGACAATTCACCCCTCCACTTT.

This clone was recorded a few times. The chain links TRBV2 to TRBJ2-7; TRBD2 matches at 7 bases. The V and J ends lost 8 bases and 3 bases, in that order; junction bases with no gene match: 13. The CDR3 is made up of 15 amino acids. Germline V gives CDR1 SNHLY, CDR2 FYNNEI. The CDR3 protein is CASFWGGKGSYEQYF. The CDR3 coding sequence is TGTGCCAGCTTTTGGGGGGGGAAGGGGAGCTACGAGCAGTACTTC.

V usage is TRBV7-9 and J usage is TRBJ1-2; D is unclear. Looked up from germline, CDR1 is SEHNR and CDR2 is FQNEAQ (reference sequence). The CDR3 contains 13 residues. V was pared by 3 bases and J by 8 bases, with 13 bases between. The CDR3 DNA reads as TGTGCCAGCAGCTTGACCCCGGAGGTAGGCTACACCTTC. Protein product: CASSLTPEVGYTF. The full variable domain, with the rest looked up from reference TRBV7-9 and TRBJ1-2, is DTGVSQNPRHKITKRGQNVTFRCDPISEHNRLYWYRQTLGQGPEFLTYFQNEAQLEKSRLLSDRFSAERPKGSFSTLEIQRTEQGDSAMYLCASSLTPEVGYTFGSGTRLTVV.

The CDR3, as DNA: TGTGCCACCAGCAAACGCCGTCAGTCCTACAATGAGCAGTTCTTC. It is translated as CATSKRRQSYNEQFF. V usage is TRBV15 and J usage is TRBJ2-1; D is uncertain. The CDR3 is 15 residues long. Germline lookup yields CDR1 LNHNV and CDR2 YYDKDF (reference sequence). With 4 bases removed from V and 1 base from J, the gap between germline ends came to 11 bases.

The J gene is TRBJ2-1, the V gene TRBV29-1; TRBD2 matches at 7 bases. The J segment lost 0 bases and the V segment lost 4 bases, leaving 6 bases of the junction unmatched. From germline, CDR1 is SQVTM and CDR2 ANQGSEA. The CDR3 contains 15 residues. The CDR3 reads CSVGEGASSYNEQFF. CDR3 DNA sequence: TGCAGCGTTGGGGAGGGTGCGAGCTCCTACAATGAGCAGTTCTTC.

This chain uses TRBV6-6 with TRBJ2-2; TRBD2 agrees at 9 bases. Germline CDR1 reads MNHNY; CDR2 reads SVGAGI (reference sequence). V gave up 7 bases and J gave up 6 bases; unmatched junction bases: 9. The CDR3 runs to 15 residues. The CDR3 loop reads CASTQDLAGPGELFF. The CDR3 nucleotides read TGTGCCAGCACCCAAGATCTAGCGGGGCCCGGGGAGCTGTTTTTT.

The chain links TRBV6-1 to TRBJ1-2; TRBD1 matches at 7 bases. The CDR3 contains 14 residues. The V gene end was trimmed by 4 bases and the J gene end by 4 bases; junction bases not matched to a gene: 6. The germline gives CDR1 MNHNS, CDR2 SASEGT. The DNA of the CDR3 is TGTGCCAGCAGTGGACACCGGGACAGCTATGGCTACACCTTC. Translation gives CASSGHRDSYGYTF.

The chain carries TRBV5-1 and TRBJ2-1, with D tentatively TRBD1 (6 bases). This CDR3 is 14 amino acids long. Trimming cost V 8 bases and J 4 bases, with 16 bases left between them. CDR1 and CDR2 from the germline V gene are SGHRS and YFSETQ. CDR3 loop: CASYRDTKYNEQFF. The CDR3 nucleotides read TGCGCCAGTTACCGGGACACGAAATACAATGAGCAGTTCTTC.